Shown below are 5 T cell receptor beta chains from a single sample sequenced in a study of blood T cell repertoires in COVID-19 (dated by TCRdb to between 2020 and 2021). The library came from the immunoSEQ multiplex PCR assay. This immuneACCESS table, as held by TCRdb, lists in-frame sequences with V and J called but not all clones. Of the missing ones, under half trace to an unresolved V gene in checked studies; the others have no known cause. Within this sample are about 430,000 clones, with roughly 90% of them counted one time only. Roughly 0.84% of the sample lies in the top ten. Sequenced input: peripheral blood. The receptors shown here come from a young man with COVID-19, enrolled during active disease.

This chain joins TRBV24-1 and TRBJ1-1; D is perhaps TRBD1 (5 bases). This CDR3 spans 13 amino acids. V was pared by 9 bases and J by 1 base, with 11 bases between. Germline V gives CDR1 KGHDR, CDR2 SFDVKD. This chain's CDR3 is CATQGFQNTEAFF. The CDR3 nucleotides are TGTGCCACCCAGGGATTTCAGAACACTGAAGCTTTCTTT.

The V call is TRBV7-9, the J call TRBJ2-1, with TRBD2 as a possible D gene (6 bases). This CDR3 has 15 amino acids. CDR1 is SEHNR and CDR2 is FQNEAQ in the germline V gene (reference sequence). V was pared by 7 bases and J by 4 bases, with 17 bases between. As DNA, the CDR3 is TGTGCCAGCACCCAATCCGGGACTGATTACAATGAGCAGTTCTTC. Protein sequence: CASTQSGTDYNEQFF.

The chain joins TRBV29-1 to TRBJ2-2; 11 nucleotides align to TRBD2. There are 14 residues in the CDR3. The junction had 6 bases not matched to a gene; V was cut back by 6 bases and J by 6 bases. Germline V CDR1 and CDR2: SQVTM, ANQGSEA. The CDR3: CSVCDSGRAGELFF. Written as DNA, the CDR3 is TGCAGCGTATGCGATAGCGGGAGGGCCGGGGAGCTGTTTTTT.

The gene calls are TRBV11-2 and TRBJ2-5, with 7 nucleotides matching TRBD2. Germline V gene sequence: CDR1 SGHAT, CDR2 FQNNGV. V lost 1 base and J lost 1; bases outside the gene matches: 9. This CDR3 contains 17 residues. CDR3 nucleotides: TGTGCCAGCAGCTTAGCGGTGTCTAGCGGTACCCAAGAGACCCAGTACTTC. Translated: CASSLAVSSGTQETQYF.

This chain links TRBV5-6 with TRBJ1-3, with TRBD1 identical over 7 bases. Trimming took 3 bases from V and 2 from J; bases not matched to a gene: 5. The CDR3 runs to 15 residues. CDR1 and CDR2 (germline): SGHDT, YYEEEE. CDR3 DNA sequence: TGTGCCAGCAGCTCCATCGACAGGGCTGGAAACACCATATATTTT. Its translation is CASSSIDRAGNTIYF.